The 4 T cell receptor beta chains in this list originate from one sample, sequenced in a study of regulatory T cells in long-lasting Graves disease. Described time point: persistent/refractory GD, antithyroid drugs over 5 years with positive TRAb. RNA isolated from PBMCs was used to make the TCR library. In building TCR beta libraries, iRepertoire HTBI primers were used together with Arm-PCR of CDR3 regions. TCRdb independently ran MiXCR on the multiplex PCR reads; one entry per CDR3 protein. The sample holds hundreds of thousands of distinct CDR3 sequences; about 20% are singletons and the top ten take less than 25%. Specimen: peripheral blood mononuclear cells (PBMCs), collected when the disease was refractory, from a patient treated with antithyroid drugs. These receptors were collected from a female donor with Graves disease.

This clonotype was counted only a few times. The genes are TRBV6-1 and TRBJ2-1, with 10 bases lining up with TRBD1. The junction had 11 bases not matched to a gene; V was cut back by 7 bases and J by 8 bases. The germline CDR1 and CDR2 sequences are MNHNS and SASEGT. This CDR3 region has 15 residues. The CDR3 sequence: CASNLGTGVPHEQFF. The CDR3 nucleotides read TGTGCCAGCAATCTCGGGACAGGGGTCCCCCATGAGCAGTTCTTC.

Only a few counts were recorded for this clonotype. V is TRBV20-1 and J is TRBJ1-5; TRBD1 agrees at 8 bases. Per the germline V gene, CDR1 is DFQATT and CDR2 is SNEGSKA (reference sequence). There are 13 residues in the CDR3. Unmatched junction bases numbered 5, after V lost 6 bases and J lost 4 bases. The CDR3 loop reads CSAATGGNQPQHF. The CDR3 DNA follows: TGCAGTGCGGCAACAGGGGGAAATCAGCCCCAGCATTTT.

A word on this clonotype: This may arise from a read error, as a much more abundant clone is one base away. The CDR3, as DNA: TGTGCCAGCAGCCCCGTACGGACACGAGTCCAGTACTTC. Translation gives CASSPVRTRVQYF. V gene TRBV12-3 or TRBV12-4 combines with J gene TRBJ2-5; possibly TRBD1 for D (5 bases). The CDR3 has 13 residues. The V and J ends lost 6 bases and 10 bases respectively, with 18 bases between them.

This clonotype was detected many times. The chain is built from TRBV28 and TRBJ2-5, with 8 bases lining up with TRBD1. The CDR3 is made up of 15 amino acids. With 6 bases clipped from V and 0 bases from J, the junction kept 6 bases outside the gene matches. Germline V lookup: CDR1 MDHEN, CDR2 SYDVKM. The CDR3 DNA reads TGTGCCAGCAGCTCCCGGACAGGGTACCAAGAGACCCAGTACTTC. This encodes CASSSRTGYQETQYF.